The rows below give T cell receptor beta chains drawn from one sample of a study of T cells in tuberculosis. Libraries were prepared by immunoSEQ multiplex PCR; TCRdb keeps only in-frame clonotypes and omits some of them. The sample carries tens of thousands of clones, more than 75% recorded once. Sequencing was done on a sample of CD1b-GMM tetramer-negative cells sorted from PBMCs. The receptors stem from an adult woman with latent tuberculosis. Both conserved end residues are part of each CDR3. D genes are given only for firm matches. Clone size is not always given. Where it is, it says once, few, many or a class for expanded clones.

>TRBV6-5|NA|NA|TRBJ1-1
CASSYSRNTEAFF
TGTGCCAGCAGTTACTCCCGGAACACTGAAGCTTTCTTT
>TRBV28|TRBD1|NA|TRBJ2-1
CASRGQGAYEQFF
TGTGCCAGCAGGGGACAGGGGGCGTATGAGCAGTTCTTC
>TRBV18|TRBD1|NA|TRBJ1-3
CASSSTGGSGNTIYF
TGTGCCAGCTCATCTACAGGGGGCTCCGGAAACACCATATATTTT
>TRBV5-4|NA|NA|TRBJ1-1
CASSLGVTGGNTEAFF
TGTGCCAGCAGCTTGGGAGTGACAGGAGGGAACACTGAAGCTTTCTTT
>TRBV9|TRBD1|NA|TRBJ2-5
CASSVGTGGLVTETQYF
TGTGCCAGCAGCGTCGGGACAGGGGGATTGGTAACAGAGACCCAGTACTTC
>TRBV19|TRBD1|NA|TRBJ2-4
CASSEQGANIQYF
TGTGCCAGTAGTGAACAGGGGGCAAACATTCAGTACTTC
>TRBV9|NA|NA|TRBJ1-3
CASSVAVAGPLSGNTIYF
TGTGCCAGCAGCGTAGCTGTTGCAGGGCCACTTTCTGGAAACACCATATATTTT
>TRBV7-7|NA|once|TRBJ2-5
CASSFGGEETQYF
TGTGCTAGCAGCTTTGGGGGCGAGGAGACCCAGTACTTC
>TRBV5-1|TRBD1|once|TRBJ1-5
CASSFGTGVQPQHF
TGCGCCAGCAGCTTCGGGACAGGGGTTCAGCCCCAGCATTTT
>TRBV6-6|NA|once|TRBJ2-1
CASGLIYNEQFF
TGTGCCAGCGGCCTGATATACAATGAGCAGTTCTTC
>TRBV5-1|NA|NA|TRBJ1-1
CASSLGEGTEAFF
TGCGCCAGCAGCTTAGGGGAGGGCACTGAAGCTTTCTTT
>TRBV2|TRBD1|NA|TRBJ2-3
CASSSGGTTDTQYF
TGTGCCAGCTCGTCAGGGGGCACGACAGATACGCAGTATTTT
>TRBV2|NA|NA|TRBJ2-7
CASTSSWRHEQYF
TGTGCCAGCACCTCCTCTTGGCGGCACGAGCAGTACTTC
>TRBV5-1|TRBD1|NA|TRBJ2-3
CASSRITGQGTDTQYF
TGCGCCAGCAGCCGAATTACGGGACAGGGAACAGATACGCAGTATTTT
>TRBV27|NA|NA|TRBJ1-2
CASSSQPSGGYGYTF
TGTGCCAGCAGTTCACAACCCTCGGGGGGGTATGGCTACACCTTC
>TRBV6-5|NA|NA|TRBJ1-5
CASRGGHSNQPQHF
TGTGCCAGCAGAGGGGGACATAGCAATCAGCCCCAGCATTTT
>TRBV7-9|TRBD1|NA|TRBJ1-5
CASSPGDRANQPQHF
TGTGCCAGCAGCCCCGGGGACAGGGCCAATCAGCCCCAGCATTTT
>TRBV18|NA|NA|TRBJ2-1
CASSPTSDEQFF
TGTGCCAGCTCACCAACCTCGGATGAGCAGTTCTTC
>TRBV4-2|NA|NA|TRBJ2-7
CASSFRDTREQYF
TGTGCCAGCAGCTTCAGGGACACCCGGGAGCAGTACTTC
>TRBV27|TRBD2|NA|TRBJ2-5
CASSLGSSGGASQETQYF
TGTGCCAGCAGTTTAGGGTCTAGCGGGGGGGCAAGCCAAGAGACCCAGTACTTC
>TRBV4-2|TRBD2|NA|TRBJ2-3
CASSQDTGGGESTDTQYF
TGTGCCAGCAGCCAAGATACTGGCGGGGGGGAAAGCACAGATACGCAGTATTTT
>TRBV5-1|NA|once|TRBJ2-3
CASSFVAESTDTQYF
TGCGCCAGCAGCTTCGTAGCGGAGAGCACAGATACGCAGTATTTT
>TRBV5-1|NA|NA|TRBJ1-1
CASSLGLGGNTEAFF
TGCGCCAGCAGCTTGGGTCTGGGAGGGAACACTGAAGCTTTCTTT
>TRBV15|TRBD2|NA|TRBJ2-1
CATRGAGTRSNEQFF
TGTGCCACCAGGGGAGCCGGGACTAGGAGCAATGAGCAGTTCTTC
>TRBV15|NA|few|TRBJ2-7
CATSREGGDSYEQYF
TGTGCCACCAGCAGAGAGGGCGGGGACTCCTACGAGCAGTACTTC
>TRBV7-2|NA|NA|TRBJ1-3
CASSLLITGSAGNTIYF
TGTGCCAGCAGCTTACTAATTACAGGGTCTGCTGGAAACACCATATATTTT
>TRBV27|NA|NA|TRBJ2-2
CASSLLSGGGGELFF
TGTGCCAGCAGTTTATTATCTGGGGGCGGGGGGGAGCTGTTTTTT
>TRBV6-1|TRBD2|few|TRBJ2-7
CASSELAVYEQYF
TGTGCCAGCAGTGAACTAGCGGTCTACGAGCAGTACTTC
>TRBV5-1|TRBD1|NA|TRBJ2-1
CASSIGQGTDEQFF
TGCGCCAGCTCTATTGGACAGGGGACCGATGAGCAGTTCTTC
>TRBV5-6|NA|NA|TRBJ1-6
CASSLGGGSPLHF
TGTGCCAGCAGCTTGGGGGGAGGGTCACCCCTCCACTTT
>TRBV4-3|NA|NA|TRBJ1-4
CASRGATYGTNEKLFF
TGCGCCAGCAGGGGAGCTACCTACGGAACTAATGAAAAACTGTTTTTT
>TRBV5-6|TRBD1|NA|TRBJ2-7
CASSLFTGGYEQYF
TGTGCCAGCAGCTTGTTCACAGGGGGCTACGAGCAGTACTTC
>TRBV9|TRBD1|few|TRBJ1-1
CASSGGETGLGTEAFF
TGTGCCAGCAGCGGGGGGGAGACAGGGCTAGGAACTGAAGCTTTCTTT
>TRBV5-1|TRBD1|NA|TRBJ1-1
CASSPDGQGNTEAFF
TGCGCCAGCAGCCCCGATGGACAGGGGAATACTGAAGCTTTCTTT
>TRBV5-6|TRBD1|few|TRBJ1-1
CASSPGQFNTEAFF
TGTGCCAGCAGCCCGGGACAGTTTAACACTGAAGCTTTCTTT
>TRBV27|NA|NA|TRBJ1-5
CASSPLGGQGYSNQPQHF
TGTGCCAGCAGTCCCCTCGGGGGTCAGGGATATAGCAATCAGCCCCAGCATTTT
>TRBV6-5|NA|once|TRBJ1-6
CASSRGLGPLHF
TGTGCCAGCAGCAGGGGCCTGGGGCCCCTCCACTTT
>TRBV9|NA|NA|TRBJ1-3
CASSLSGGGNTIYF
TGTGCCAGCAGCCTGAGCGGGGGCGGAAACACCATATATTTT
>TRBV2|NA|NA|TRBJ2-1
CASSGSRVYEQFF
TGTGCCAGCAGTGGGTCCAGGGTCTATGAGCAGTTCTTC
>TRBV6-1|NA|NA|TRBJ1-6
CASSEQGGHSPLHF
TGTGCCAGCAGTGAACAGGGAGGGCATTCACCCCTCCACTTT